A selection of T cell receptor beta chains follows, all from one sample in a study of T cell repertoires in cytomegalovirus infection. The antigens for these receptors are not known. One entry per CDR3 protein results from TCRdb running MiXCR on the reads. Of hundreds of thousands of distinct CDR3 sequences in the sample, under 40% were seen once. Sequencing was performed on cultured CD8+ T cells from PBMCs, taken from culture after CMV antigen stimulation. The receptors shown here come from a human donor in good health (CMV status not recorded). Some clones in this sample may be carry-over from other donors' samples. The conserved cysteine and the conserved F or W are not part of the CDR3 here. Clone size is stated in some rows and not others, as once, few, many or a class when expanded.

TRBJ2-4,12,TRBV4-1,.,ASSQNEGENIQY
TRBJ2-4,9,TRBV3-1,.,ASSQGNIRY
TRBJ2-1,14,TRBV27,.,ASSLLGGGDLNEQF
TRBJ2-1,12,TRBV12-3/TRBV12-4,few,ASNLLGGRSEQF
TRBJ1-1,16,TRBV7-8,few,ASSGGARDWGLNTEAF
TRBJ1-4,13,TRBV12-3/TRBV12-4,few,ASSRTGVSNEKLF
TRBJ2-7,12,TRBV7-6,once,ASNLGGHGYEQY
TRBJ1-2,12,TRBV2,.,ASSEPRANYGYT
TRBJ2-5,14,TRBV6-5,.,ASSYKWDRGKETQY
TRBJ1-2,13,TRBV6-2/TRBV6-3,.,ASSTTGTGAVGYT
TRBJ2-7,14,TRBV4-1,.,ASSQVTGLAGTEQY
TRBJ2-3,14,TRBV7-8,few,ASRPNRGEMADTQY
TRBJ2-5,10,TRBV7-2,many,ASSLARETQY
TRBJ2-1,13,TRBV5-4,few,ASSLIGDSDNEQF
TRBJ2-7,13,TRBV19,.,ASSSRDRLLDEQY
TRBJ1-1,12,TRBV27,many,ASAVVGGGTEAF
TRBJ2-1,13,TRBV19,few,ASTEGTGTYNEQF
TRBJ1-2,17,TRBV5-4,many,ASSLETGSPLLPDYGYT
TRBJ1-1,12,TRBV13,few,ASAAGGLNTEAF
TRBJ2-3,13,TRBV28,few,ASSNGQGGTDTQY
TRBJ1-2,11,TRBV12-3/TRBV12-4,.,ASSRGGDYGYT
TRBJ1-1,14,TRBV7-9,.,ASSPQGITENTEAF
TRBJ1-2,12,TRBV6-5,.,ASSYGTGNLAPT
TRBJ1-2,12,TRBV7-9,.,ASSLEGAGSSYT